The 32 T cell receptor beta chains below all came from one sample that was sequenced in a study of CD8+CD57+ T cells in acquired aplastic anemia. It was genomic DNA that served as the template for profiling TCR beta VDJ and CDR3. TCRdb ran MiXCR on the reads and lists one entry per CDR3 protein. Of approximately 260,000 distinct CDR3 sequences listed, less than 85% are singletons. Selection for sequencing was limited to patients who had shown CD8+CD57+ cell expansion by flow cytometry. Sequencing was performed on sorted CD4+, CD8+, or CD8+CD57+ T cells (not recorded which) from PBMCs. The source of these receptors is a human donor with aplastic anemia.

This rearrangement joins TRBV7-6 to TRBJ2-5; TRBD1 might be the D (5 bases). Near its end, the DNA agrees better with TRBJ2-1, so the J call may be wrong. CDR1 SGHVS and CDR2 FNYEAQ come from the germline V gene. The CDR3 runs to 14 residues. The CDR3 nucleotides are TGTGCCAGCAGCTCAGGGTGCCAAGAGACCCACCAGTTCTTC. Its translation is CASSSGCQETHQFF.

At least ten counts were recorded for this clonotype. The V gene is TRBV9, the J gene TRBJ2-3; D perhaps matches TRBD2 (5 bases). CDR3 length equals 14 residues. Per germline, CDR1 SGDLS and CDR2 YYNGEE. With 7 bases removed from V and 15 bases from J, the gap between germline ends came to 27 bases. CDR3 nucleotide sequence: TGTGCCAGCGGAGGAGCTGGGAACATTCAGTACTTCTATTTT. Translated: CASGGAGNIQYFYF.

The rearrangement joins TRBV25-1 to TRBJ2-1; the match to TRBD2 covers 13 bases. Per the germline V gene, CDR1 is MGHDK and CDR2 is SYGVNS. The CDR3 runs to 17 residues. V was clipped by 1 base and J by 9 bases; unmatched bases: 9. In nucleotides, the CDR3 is TGTGCCAGCAGTGAATCCAGACTAGCGGGGGGCCCCACTGAGCAGTTCTTC. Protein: CASSESRLAGGPTEQFF.

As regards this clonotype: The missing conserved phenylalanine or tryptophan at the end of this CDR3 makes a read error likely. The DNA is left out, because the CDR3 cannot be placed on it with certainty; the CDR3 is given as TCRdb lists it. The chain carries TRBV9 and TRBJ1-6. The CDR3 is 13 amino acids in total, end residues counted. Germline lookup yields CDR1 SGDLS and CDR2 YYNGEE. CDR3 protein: CASSVGPNSPHHV.

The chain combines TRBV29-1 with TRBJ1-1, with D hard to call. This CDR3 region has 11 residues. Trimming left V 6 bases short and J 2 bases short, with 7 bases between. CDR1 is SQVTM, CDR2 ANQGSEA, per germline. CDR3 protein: CSVVQNTEAFF. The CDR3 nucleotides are TGCAGCGTCGTTCAAAACACTGAAGCTTTCTTT.

CDR3 sequence reads: CASSLAEENTEAFF. The DNA of the CDR3 is TGTGCCAGCAGCTTGGCAGAGGAGAACACTGAAGCTTTCTTT. The chain employs TRBV5-6 and TRBJ1-1; D is ambiguous. CDR3 size: 14 residues. V shed 0 bases and J shed 1 base, with 7 bases lying between them. Germline V gene lookup returns CDR1 SGHDT and CDR2 YYEEEE. Full variable domain (outside the CDR3, taken from reference TRBV5-6 and TRBJ1-1): DAGVTQSPTHLIKTRGQQVTLRCSPKSGHDTVSWYQQALGQGPQFIFQYYEEEERQRGNFPDRFSGHQFPNYSSELNVNALLLGDSALYLCASSLAEENTEAFFGQGTRLTVV.

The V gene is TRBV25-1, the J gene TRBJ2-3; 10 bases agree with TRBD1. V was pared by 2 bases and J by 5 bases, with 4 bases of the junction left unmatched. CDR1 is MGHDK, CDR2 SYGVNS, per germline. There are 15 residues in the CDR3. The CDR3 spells CASSERQGARDTQYF. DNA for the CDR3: TGTGCCAGCAGTGAACGACAGGGGGCTAGAGATACGCAGTATTTT.

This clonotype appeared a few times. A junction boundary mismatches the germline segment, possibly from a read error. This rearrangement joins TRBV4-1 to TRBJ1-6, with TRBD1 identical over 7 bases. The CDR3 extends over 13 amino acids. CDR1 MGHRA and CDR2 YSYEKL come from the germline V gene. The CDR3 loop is CASSAQGDSPLHF. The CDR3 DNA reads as TGTGCCAGCAGCGCCCAGGGGGATTCACCCCTCCACTTT.

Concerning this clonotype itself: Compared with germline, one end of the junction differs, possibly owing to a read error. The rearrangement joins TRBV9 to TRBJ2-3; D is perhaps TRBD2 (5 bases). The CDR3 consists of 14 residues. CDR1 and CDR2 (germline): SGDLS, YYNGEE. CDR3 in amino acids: CASSLAGRPATEDF. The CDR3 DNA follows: TGTGCCAGCAGCTTGGCAGGACGACCCGCCACGGAGGATTTT.

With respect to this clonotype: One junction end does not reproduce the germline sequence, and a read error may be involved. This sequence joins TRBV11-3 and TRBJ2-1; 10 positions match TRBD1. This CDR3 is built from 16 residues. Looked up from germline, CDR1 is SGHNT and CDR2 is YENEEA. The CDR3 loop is CASGFDRTGGSDEQFF. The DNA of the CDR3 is TGTGCCAGCGGCTTTGATCGGACAGGGGGGAGCGATGAGCAGTTCTTC.

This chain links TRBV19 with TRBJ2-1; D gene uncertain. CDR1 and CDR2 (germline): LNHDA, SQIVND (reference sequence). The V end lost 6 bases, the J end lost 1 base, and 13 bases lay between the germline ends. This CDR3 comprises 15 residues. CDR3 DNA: TGTGCCAGTAGCGTATCTAGGAGATCCTACAATGAGCAGTTCTTC. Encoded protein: CASSVSRRSYNEQFF.

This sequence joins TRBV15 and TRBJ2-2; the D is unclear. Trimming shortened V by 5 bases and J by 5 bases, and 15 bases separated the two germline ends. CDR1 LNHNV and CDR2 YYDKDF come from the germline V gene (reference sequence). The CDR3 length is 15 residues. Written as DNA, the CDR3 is TGTGCCACCAGCGGATTAGGCGAGCAAACCGGGGAGCTGTTTTTT. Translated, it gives CATSGLGEQTGELFF.

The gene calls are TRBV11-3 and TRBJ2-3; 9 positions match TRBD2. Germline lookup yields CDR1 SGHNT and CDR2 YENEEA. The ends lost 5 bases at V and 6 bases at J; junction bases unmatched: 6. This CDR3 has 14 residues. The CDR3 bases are TGTGCCAGCAGCGTGACTAGCGGTCACGATACGCAGTATTTT. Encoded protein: CASSVTSGHDTQYF.

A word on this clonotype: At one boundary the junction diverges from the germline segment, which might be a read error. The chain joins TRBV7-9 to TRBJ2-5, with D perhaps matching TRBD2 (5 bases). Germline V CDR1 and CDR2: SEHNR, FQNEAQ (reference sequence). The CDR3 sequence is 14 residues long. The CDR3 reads CASSIAWGYYNEQF. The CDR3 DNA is TGTGCCAGTAGTATAGCGTGGGGATACTACAATGAGCAGTTC.

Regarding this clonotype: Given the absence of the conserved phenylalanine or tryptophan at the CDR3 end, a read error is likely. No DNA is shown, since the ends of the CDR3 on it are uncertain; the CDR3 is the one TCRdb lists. CDR3 in amino acids: CASSFAGGHADRK. The chain is built from TRBV7-8 and TRBJ2-3; the table's D call, TRBD2, has no DNA check behind it. Both ends counted, the CDR3 spans 13 residues. Germline V gives CDR1 SGHVS, CDR2 FQNEAQ.

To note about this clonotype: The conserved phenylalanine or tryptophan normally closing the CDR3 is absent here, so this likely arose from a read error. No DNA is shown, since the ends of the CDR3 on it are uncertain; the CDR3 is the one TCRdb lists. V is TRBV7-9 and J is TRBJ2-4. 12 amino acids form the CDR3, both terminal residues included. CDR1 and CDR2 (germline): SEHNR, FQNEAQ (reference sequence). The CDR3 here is CASSLTSYNSPL.

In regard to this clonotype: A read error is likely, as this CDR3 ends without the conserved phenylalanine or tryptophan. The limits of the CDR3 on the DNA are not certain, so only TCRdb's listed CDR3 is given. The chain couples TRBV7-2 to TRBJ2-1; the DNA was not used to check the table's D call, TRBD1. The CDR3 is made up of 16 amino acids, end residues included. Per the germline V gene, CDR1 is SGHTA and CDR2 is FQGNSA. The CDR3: CASSLELTGSSEAQFG.

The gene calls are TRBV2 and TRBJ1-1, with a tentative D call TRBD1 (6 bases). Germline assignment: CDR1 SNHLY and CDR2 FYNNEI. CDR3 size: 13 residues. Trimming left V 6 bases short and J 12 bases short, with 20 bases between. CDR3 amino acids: CASRDGGAAKPFF. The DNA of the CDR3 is TGTGCCAGCAGGGACGGGGGGGCAGCTAAACCTTTCTTT. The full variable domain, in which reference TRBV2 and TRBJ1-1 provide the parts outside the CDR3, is EPEVTQTPSHQVTQMGQEVILRCVPISNHLYFYWYRQILGQKVEFLVSFYNNEISEKSEIFDDQFSVERPDGSNFTLKIRSTKLEDSAMYFCASRDGGAAKPFFGQGTRLTVV.

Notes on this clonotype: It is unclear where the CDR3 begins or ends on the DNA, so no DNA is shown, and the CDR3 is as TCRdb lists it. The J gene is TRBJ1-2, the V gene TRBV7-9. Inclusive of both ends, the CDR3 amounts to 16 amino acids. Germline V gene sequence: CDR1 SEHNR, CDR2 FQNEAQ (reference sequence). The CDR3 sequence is CASSLQEHTQYFGYTF.

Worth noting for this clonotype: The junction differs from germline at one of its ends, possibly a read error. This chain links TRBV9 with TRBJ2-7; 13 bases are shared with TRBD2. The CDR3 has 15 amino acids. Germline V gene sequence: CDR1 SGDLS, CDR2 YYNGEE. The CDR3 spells CASRATSGGDNEEYF. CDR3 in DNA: TGTGCCAGCAGGGCCACTAGCGGGGGGGACAACGAGGAGTACTTC.

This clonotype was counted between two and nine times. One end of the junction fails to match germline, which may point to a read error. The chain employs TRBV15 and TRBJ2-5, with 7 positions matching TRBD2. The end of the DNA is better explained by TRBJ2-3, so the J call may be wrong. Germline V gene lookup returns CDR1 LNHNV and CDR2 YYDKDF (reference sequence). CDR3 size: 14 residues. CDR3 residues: CATSLAGEQDTQYF. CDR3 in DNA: TGTGCCACCAGCTTAGCGGGCGAGCAAGATACCCAGTATTTT.

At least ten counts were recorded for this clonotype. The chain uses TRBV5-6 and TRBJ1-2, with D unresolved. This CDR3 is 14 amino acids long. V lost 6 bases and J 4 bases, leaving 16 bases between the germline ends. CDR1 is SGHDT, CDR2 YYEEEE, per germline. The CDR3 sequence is CASTKAEYFYGYTF. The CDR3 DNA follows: TGTGCCAGCACCAAGGCCGAGTACTTCTATGGCTACACCTTC.

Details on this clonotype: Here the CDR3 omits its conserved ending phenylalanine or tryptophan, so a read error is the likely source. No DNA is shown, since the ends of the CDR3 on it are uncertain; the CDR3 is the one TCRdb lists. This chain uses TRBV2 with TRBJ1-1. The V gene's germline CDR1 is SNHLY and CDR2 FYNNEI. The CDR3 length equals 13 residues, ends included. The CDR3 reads CATKQVIGYEQFV.

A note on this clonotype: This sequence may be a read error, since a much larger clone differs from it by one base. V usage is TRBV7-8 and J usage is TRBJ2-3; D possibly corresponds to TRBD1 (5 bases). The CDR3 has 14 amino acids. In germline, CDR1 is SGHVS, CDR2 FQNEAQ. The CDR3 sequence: CASSFDPGATALSF. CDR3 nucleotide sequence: TGTGCCAGCAGCTTTGATCCAGGCGCGACAGCCCTTTCCTTT.

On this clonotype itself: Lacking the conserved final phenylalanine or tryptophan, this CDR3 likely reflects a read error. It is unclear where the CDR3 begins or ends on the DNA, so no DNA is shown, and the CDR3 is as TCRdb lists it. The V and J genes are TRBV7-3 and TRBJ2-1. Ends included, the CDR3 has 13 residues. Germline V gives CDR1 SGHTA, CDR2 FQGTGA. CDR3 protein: CASSLAGIHEEYA.

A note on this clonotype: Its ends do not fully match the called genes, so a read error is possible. CDR3 sequence: CASSLVPNTYAFNVLTF. CDR3 nucleotides: TGCGCCAGCAGCTTAGTACCGAACACTTATGCGTTCAACGTCCTGACTTTC. The chain recombines TRBV7-9 with TRBJ2-6; D is uncertain. Germline CDR1 is SEHNR and CDR2 is FQNEAQ (reference sequence). This CDR3 has 17 amino acids.

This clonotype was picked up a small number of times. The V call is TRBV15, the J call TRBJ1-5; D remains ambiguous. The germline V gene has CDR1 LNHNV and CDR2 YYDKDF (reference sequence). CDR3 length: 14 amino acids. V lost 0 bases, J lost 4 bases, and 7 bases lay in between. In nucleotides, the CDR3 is TGTGCCACCAGCAGAGATCCCGGTAATCAGCCCCAGCATTTT. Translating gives CATSRDPGNQPQHF.

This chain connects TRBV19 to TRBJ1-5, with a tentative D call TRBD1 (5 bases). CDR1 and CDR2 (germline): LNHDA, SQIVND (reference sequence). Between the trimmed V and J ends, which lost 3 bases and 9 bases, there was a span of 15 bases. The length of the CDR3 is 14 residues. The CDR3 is CASSIGAGRRPQHF. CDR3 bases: TGTGCCAGTAGTATTGGGGCAGGCCGTCGGCCCCAGCATTTT.

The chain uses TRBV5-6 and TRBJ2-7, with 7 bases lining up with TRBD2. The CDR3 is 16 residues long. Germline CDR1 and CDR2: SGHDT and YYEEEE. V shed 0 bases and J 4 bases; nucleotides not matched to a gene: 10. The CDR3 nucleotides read TGTGCCAGCAGCTTGGAGAGGGAGGGCAGTTTTTACGAGCAGTACTTC. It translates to CASSLEREGSFYEQYF.

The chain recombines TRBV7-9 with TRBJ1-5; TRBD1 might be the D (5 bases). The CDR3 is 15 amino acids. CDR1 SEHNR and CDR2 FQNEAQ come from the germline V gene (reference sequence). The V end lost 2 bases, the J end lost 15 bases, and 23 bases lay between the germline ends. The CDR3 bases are TGTGCCAGCAGCTTAAGTGGAACTGGGGCCAACGTCCTGCATTTT. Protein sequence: CASSLSGTGANVLHF.

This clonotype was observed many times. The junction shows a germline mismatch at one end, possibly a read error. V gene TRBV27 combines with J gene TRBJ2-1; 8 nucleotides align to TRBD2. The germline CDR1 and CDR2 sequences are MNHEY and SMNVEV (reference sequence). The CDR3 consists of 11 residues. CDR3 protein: CASSLAGSLSF. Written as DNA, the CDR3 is TGTGCCAGCAGCTTAGCGGGAAGTCTGTCCTTC.

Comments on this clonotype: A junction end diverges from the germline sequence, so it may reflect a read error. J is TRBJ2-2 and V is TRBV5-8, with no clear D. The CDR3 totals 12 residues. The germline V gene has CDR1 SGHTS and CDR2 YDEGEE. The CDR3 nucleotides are TGTGCCAGCAGCTTCGTACACACGCAGCTGTTTTTC. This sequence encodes CASSFVHTQLFF.